The 19 T cell receptor beta chains presented below share a single source sample, sequenced in a study of blood T cell repertoires in COVID-19. The table came from immunoSEQ multiplex PCR; TCRdb's copy has only in-frame clones and leaves some out. The sample records 80,000 to 95,000 clones, roughly 86% being singletons. The sequencing sample was made of peripheral blood. The receptors come from a woman aged 80 or over in a cohort sampled during active or convalescent COVID-19.

This chain uses TRBV5-1 with TRBJ2-1; the match to TRBD2 covers 14 bases. The V gene's germline CDR1 is SGHRS and CDR2 YFSETQ. V shed 5 bases, J shed 6 bases, and the junction held 4 bases outside the gene matches. The CDR3 covers 15 residues. CDR3 sequence (DNA): TGCGCCAGCAGTCTTGGGACTAGCGGGAGCAATGAGCAGTTCTTC. Protein: CASSLGTSGSNEQFF.

The CDR3 spells CASSPPMGTGGADTQYF. The CDR3 DNA reads TGTGCCAGCAGCCCCCCGATGGGGACAGGGGGAGCAGATACGCAGTATTTT. The chain recombines TRBV11-3 with TRBJ2-3; 11 bases are a match to TRBD1. Germline V gene data show CDR1 as SGHNT and CDR2 as YENEEA. The V segment lost 5 bases and the J segment 4 bases; nucleotides outside the gene matches: 11. The CDR3 runs to 17 residues. Drawing the rest from reference TRBV11-3 and TRBJ2-3, the complete variable domain is EAGVVQSPRYKIIEKKQPVAFWCNPISGHNTLYWYLQNLGQGPELLIRYENEEAVDDSQLPKDRFSAERLKGVDSTLKIQPAELGDSAVYLCASSPPMGTGGADTQYFGPGTRLTVL.

The rearrangement links TRBV7-9 to TRBJ1-2; D unclear. Per germline, CDR1 SEHNR and CDR2 FQNEAQ (reference sequence). The CDR3 is 15 amino acids. The V gene lost 1 base and the J gene lost 4 bases, with 13 bases spanning the gap. The chain's CDR3 is CASSLEERDGYGYTF. CDR3 nucleotides: TGTGCCAGCAGCTTAGAAGAGAGGGATGGCTATGGCTACACCTTC.

This chain connects TRBV5-4 to TRBJ2-2; D possibly corresponds to TRBD2 (6 bases). The CDR3 spans 16 residues. The V and J ends lost 1 base and 2 bases respectively, with 12 bases between them. The germline CDR1 and CDR2 sequences are SGHNT and YYREEE (reference sequence). This CDR3 reads CASSLFSGTNTGELFF. The CDR3 region has the DNA TGTGCCAGCAGCTTGTTTTCGGGGACTAACACCGGGGAGCTGTTTTTT.

This chain links TRBV3-1 (or the pseudogene TRBV3-2) with TRBJ2-1; the D gene is possibly TRBD2 (5 bases). The CDR3 is made up of 15 amino acids. Germline CDR1 is LGHDT and CDR2 is YNNKEL (reference sequence). The V end lost 3 bases, the J end lost 8 bases, and 17 bases lay between the germline ends. CDR3 in amino acids: CASSHPRAGDHEQFF. CDR3 nucleotide sequence: TGTGCCAGCAGCCACCCCCGGGCCGGGGATCATGAGCAGTTCTTC.

The rearrangement joins TRBV21-1 to TRBJ1-6. TRBV21-1 is a recognized pseudogene. The CDR3 loop spans 17 amino acids. The CDR3, as DNA: TGTGCCAGCAGCAAAAAGGGCTTTGAGGGTAAAAGTTCACCCCTCCACTTT. Translating it yields CASSKKGFEGKSSPLHF.

The genes are TRBV19 and TRBJ1-6; D call uncertain. From germline, CDR1 is LNHDA and CDR2 SQIVND (reference sequence). Trimming removed 5 bases at V and 8 bases at J, with 7 bases between. The CDR3 spans 12 residues. The CDR3 region has the DNA TGTGCCAGTAGTGCGCTGGATTCACCCCTCCACTTT. It codes for CASSALDSPLHF.

The CDR3 protein is CASRDSGTLPFYEQYV. For the CDR3, the DNA is TGTGCAAGTCGCGATAGCGGGACACTACCCTTCTACGAGCAGTACGTC. The V call is TRBV12-2, the J call TRBJ2-7; the table assigns TRBD2, which was not confirmed against the DNA. TRBV12-2 is noted as a pseudogene. This CDR3 is built from 16 residues.

The chain is built from TRBV3-1 (or the pseudogene TRBV3-2) and TRBJ1-1; TRBD1 matches at 10 bases. This CDR3 contains 13 residues. V shed 4 bases, J shed 5 bases, and the junction held 1 base outside the gene matches. Germline V CDR1 and CDR2: LGHDT, YNNKEL (reference sequence). The CDR3 sequence is CASSPDRGTEAFF. The DNA for the CDR3 is TGTGCCAGCAGCCCGGACAGGGGGACTGAAGCTTTCTTT.

This chain links TRBV24-1 with TRBJ2-3; D is undetermined. The CDR3 sequence is 12 residues long. With 7 bases removed from V and 5 bases from J, the gap between germline ends came to 9 bases. In germline, CDR1 is KGHDR, CDR2 SFDVKD. The CDR3 protein is CATSGTGDTQYF. The CDR3 bases are TGTGCCACCAGCGGAACGGGAGATACGCAGTATTTT.

The V and J genes are TRBV24-1 and TRBJ1-2; D is possibly TRBD1 (6 bases). The ends were cut back, 3 bases at V and 8 bases at J, with 12 bases in the middle. This CDR3 has 13 residues. Germline loops: CDR1 KGHDR, CDR2 SFDVKD. The CDR3 is CATSDTRDTGYTF. In nucleotides, the CDR3 is TGTGCCACCAGTGATACCCGGGACACCGGCTACACCTTC.

This chain connects TRBV5-4 to TRBJ2-6; TRBD1 might be the D (6 bases). CDR1 and CDR2 (germline): SGHNT, YYREEE (reference sequence). V lost 0 bases to trimming and J lost 0 bases, with 10 bases between them. This CDR3 has 17 residues. Written as DNA, the CDR3 is TGTGCCAGCAGCTTGGGGACAGCGACCTCTGGGGCCAACGTCCTGACTTTC. It codes for CASSLGTATSGANVLTF.

This sequence joins TRBV28 and TRBJ2-1; 15 nucleotides match TRBD2. V lost 4 bases and J lost 9; bases outside the gene matches: 10. Per the germline V gene, CDR1 is MDHEN and CDR2 is SYDVKM. This CDR3 has 17 amino acids. The CDR3 reads CASSSPGLAGGRSEQFF. The CDR3 DNA reads TGTGCCAGCAGTTCCCCGGGACTAGCGGGAGGCCGAAGTGAGCAGTTCTTC.

The chain carries TRBV4-1 and TRBJ1-3; 7 bases line up with TRBD1. Germline CDR1 reads MGHRA; CDR2 reads YSYEKL. With V trimmed by 6 bases and J by 4 bases, 9 bases remained unmatched. The CDR3 runs to 15 residues. CDR3 nucleotide sequence: TGCGCCAGCAGAGACCTTACAGGGGTCGGAAACACCATATATTTT. This sequence encodes CASRDLTGVGNTIYF.

This clone appeared a few times. This chain joins TRBV9 and TRBJ1-1; 9 bases are a match to TRBD1. Germline V CDR1 and CDR2: SGDLS, YYNGEE. The CDR3 sequence is 14 residues long. The trim removed 6 bases at V and 5 bases at J, leaving 8 bases unmatched. In DNA, the CDR3 is TGTGCCAGCACACTCGGACAGGGGTGGACTGAAGCTTTCTTT. Translation gives CASTLGQGWTEAFF. The whole variable domain, remainder taken from reference TRBV9 and TRBJ1-1, is DSGVTQTPKHLITATGQRVTLRCSPRSGDLSVYWYQQSLDQGLQFLIQYYNGEERAKGNILERFSAQQFPDLHSELNLSSLELGDSALYFCASTLGQGWTEAFFGQGTRLTVV.

This sequence joins TRBV5-1 and TRBJ2-5, with 10 bases matching TRBD2. The CDR3 loop spans 16 amino acids. The V gene end was trimmed by 0 bases and the J gene end by 5 bases; junction bases not matched to a gene: 7. Looked up from germline, CDR1 is SGHRS and CDR2 is YFSETQ. The CDR3 DNA is TGCGCCAGCAGCTTGGATGCTAGCGGGGGCCCGGAGACCCAGTACTTC. The encoded protein is CASSLDASGGPETQYF.

The genes are TRBV7-3 and TRBJ1-2; 9 bases align to TRBD1. The length of the CDR3 is 14 residues. V lost 6 bases to trimming and J lost 3 bases; unmatched junction nucleotides: 5. The germline V gene encodes CDR1 SGHTA and CDR2 FQGTGA. Here the CDR3 reads CASRPTGGDYGYTF. DNA for the CDR3: TGTGCCAGCAGACCGACAGGGGGTGACTATGGCTACACCTTC.

The chain carries TRBV7-3 and TRBJ2-2; perhaps TRBD1 as D (6 bases). The CDR3 is 16 residues long. V was clipped by 5 bases and J by 1 base, with 14 bases between them. CDR1 is SGHTA and CDR2 is FQGTGA in the germline V gene. CDR3 amino acids: CASSTNRVENTGELFF. CDR3 bases: TGTGCCAGCAGCACGAACAGGGTAGAGAACACCGGGGAGCTGTTTTTT. Together with reference TRBV7-3 and TRBJ2-2, the CDR3 gives the full variable domain: GAGVSQTPSNKVTEKGKYVELRCDPISGHTALYWYRQSLGQGPEFLIYFQGTGAADDSGLPNDRFFAVRPEGSVSTLKIQRTERGDSAVYLCASSTNRVENTGELFFGEGSRLTVL.

The J gene is TRBJ1-6, the V gene TRBV19, with D possibly TRBD1 on 6 matching bases. The CDR3 runs 15 residues. Trimming stripped 0 bases from V and 6 bases from J, with 9 bases between. Germline values: CDR1 LNHDA, CDR2 SQIVND (reference sequence). The CDR3, as DNA: TGTGCCAGTAGTATAGATAGGGGGATTAATTCACCCCTCCACTTT. Its translation: CASSIDRGINSPLHF.